Each of the 22 T cell receptor beta chains below was sequenced from the same sample in a study of T and B cells in COVID-19 patients. Multiplex PCR with BIOMED2 TRB-A/B primer pools amplified TRB rearrangements. Via MiXCR, TCRdb re-called the multiplex PCR reads, giving one row per CDR3 protein. This sample has fewer than 15,000 distinct CDR3 sequences; under 35% occur once, and the top ten carry about 7%. From blood, roughly 250-550 ng of genomic DNA served as TRB template. Sequenced: blood. The receptors stem from a human donor who had recovered from COVID-19.

In its sample, this clonotype was seen a few times. The CDR3: CASSPDHNSPLHF. For the CDR3, the DNA is TGCGCCAGCAGCCCCGACCATAATTCACCCCTCCACTTT. The chain couples TRBV5-1 to TRBJ1-6; D unclear. The CDR3 sequence is 13 residues long. Germline lookup yields CDR1 SGHRS and CDR2 YFSETQ. The ends were cut back, 4 bases at V and 5 bases at J, with 7 bases in the middle.

By sample share, this clonotype is medium-sized (0.01 to 0.1%). V usage is TRBV12-3 or TRBV12-4 and J usage is TRBJ2-2; 11 positions match TRBD1. The CDR3 runs to 15 residues. V lost 3 bases, J lost 7 bases, and 4 bases stayed unmatched. CDR3 in amino acids: CASSFGTGGNGELFF. DNA of the CDR3: TGTGCCAGCAGTTTTGGGACAGGGGGAAACGGGGAGCTGTTTTTT.

This clonotype was detected ten times or more. The chain joins TRBV27 to TRBJ2-5; D may be TRBD1 or TRBD2 (5 bases each). Germline CDR1 reads MNHEY; CDR2 reads SMNVEV (reference sequence). V was cut by 7 bases and J by 2 bases, with 14 bases left in between. The CDR3 consists of 14 residues. CDR3 loop: CASMRGVEQETQYF. As DNA, the CDR3 is TGTGCCAGCATGAGGGGCGTTGAACAAGAGACCCAGTACTTC.

This clonotype was found a few times. The V call is TRBV11-1, the J call TRBJ1-1, with a weak D call TRBD1 (5 bases). Germline values: CDR1 SGHAT, CDR2 FQDESV (reference sequence). The CDR3 is made up of 14 amino acids. V was cut by 2 bases and J by 4 bases, with 11 bases left in between. The CDR3 reads CASSLRRGVTEAFF. The CDR3 region has the DNA TGTGCCAGCAGCTTAAGACGGGGGGTCACTGAAGCTTTCTTT.

The genes are TRBV20-1 and TRBJ1-1, with 9 bases lining up with TRBD1. CDR3 length: 10 residues. The germline V gene encodes CDR1 DFQATT and CDR2 SNEGSKA (reference sequence). With V trimmed by 5 bases and J by 11 bases, 3 bases remained unmatched. CDR3: CSAVQGAAFF. CDR3 coding DNA: TGCAGTGCTGTACAGGGGGCGGCTTTCTTT.

This clonotype was picked up many times. This chain uses TRBV6-2 or TRBV6-3 with TRBJ2-5, with 7 bases that match TRBD1. Germline V gene data show CDR1 as MNHEY and CDR2 as SVGEGT. Trimming removed 6 bases from V and 5 bases from J; junction bases left unmatched: 3. The CDR3 has 12 residues. The CDR3 reads CASRTGYETQYF. CDR3 nucleotide sequence: TGTGCCAGCAGGACAGGGTACGAGACCCAGTACTTC.

Comment on this clonotype: A read error may account for a junction end that differs from germline. The genes are TRBV11-1 and TRBJ2-5; 7 bases agree with TRBD1. This CDR3 comprises 14 residues. The germline gives CDR1 SGHAT, CDR2 FQDESV (reference sequence). CDR3 residues: CASSKQTGPETQYF. CDR3 in DNA: TGCGCCAGCAGCAAACAGACAGGGCCGGAGACCCAGTACTTC.

The chain links TRBV6-5 to TRBJ2-4; D unclear. Trimming took off 6 bases at V and 0 bases at J, with 9 bases between the two ends. This CDR3 is built from 14 residues. The germline V gene has CDR1 MNHEY and CDR2 SVGAGI. The CDR3 spells CASSLTLAKNIQYF. CDR3 coding DNA: TGTGCCAGCAGCCTCACCCTAGCCAAAAACATTCAGTACTTC.

By share, this clonotype counts as medium-sized (0.01 to 0.1%). The CDR3 loop reads CASSLDPPGGYTDTQYF. The CDR3 DNA sequence: TGTGCCAGCAGCTTAGACCCCCCCGGGGGTTACACAGATACGCAGTATTTT. V usage is TRBV11-1 and J usage is TRBJ2-3; D may be TRBD2 (6 bases). The CDR3 loop spans 17 amino acids. Germline assignment: CDR1 SGHAT and CDR2 FQDESV (reference sequence). V was trimmed by 1 base and J by 2 bases, leaving 16 bases between them.

This clonotype came up a few times. The CDR3: CASWGNTEAFF. The CDR3, as DNA: TGTGCCAGCTGGGGGAACACTGAAGCTTTCTTT. The chain links TRBV27 to TRBJ1-1; D gene uncertain. In germline, CDR1 is MNHEY, CDR2 SMNVEV (reference sequence). The CDR3 runs 11 residues. V lost 8 bases to trimming and J lost 1 base, with 5 bases between them.

This clonotype is medium-sized (0.01 to 0.1%) in the sample. V is TRBV19 and J is TRBJ2-7; no reliable D call. The germline gives CDR1 LNHDA, CDR2 SQIVND (reference sequence). The CDR3 contains 14 residues. Trimming took 3 bases from V and 0 from J, leaving 9 bases between them. In nucleotides, the CDR3 is TGTGCCAGTAGTATTAGTACCCTCTCCTACGAGCAGTACTTC. This codes for CASSISTLSYEQYF.

This clonotype appeared once. This rearrangement joins TRBV6-5 to TRBJ1-1, with D perhaps TRBD1 (5 bases). CDR1 and CDR2 (germline): MNHEY, SVGAGI. V was clipped by 5 bases and J by 6 bases, with 16 bases between them. This CDR3 has 14 amino acids. The DNA of the CDR3 is TGTGCCAGCAGTCAACAGGACCCTAACGCTGAAGCTTTCTTT. Its translation is CASSQQDPNAEAFF.

In its sample, this clonotype was seen a few times. This chain uses TRBV10-3 with TRBJ2-3; D not certain. Trimming left V 3 bases short and J 2 bases short, with 6 bases between. The germline V gene has CDR1 ENHRY and CDR2 SYGVKD. The CDR3 length is 13 residues. The CDR3 spells CAISDLNTDTQYF. In nucleotides, the CDR3 is TGTGCCATCAGTGACCTAAACACAGATACGCAGTATTTT.

This clonotype ranks as medium-sized. The chain is built from TRBV19 and TRBJ2-7, with 10 bases identical to TRBD1. From germline, CDR1 is LNHDA and CDR2 SQIVND (reference sequence). The CDR3 runs 15 residues. Losses at the gene ends were 5 bases for V and 9 bases for J; bases not matched to a gene: 13. In DNA form, the CDR3 reads TGTGCCAGTAGTTCCCGGGGGACAGGGGACTCTCGGCAGTACTTC. It is translated as CASSSRGTGDSRQYF.

The chain links TRBV7-2 to TRBJ1-1, with D unclear. Germline CDR1 SGHTA, CDR2 FQGNSA. V lost 1 base and J lost 3, with 12 bases in between. This CDR3 region has 15 residues. CDR3 in amino acids: CASSLGVGFDTEAFF. CDR3 sequence (DNA): TGTGCCAGCAGCTTAGGTGTGGGGTTTGACACTGAAGCTTTCTTT.

The chain joins TRBV30 to TRBJ2-1, with TRBD1 matching 7 bases. Losses at the gene ends were 0 bases for V and 8 bases for J; bases not matched to a gene: 22. Germline V CDR1 and CDR2: GTSNPN, SVGIG (reference sequence). The CDR3 has 19 residues. The chain's CDR3 is CAWSVLSTPRQGVNDEQFF. CDR3 coding DNA: TGTGCCTGGAGTGTACTTTCCACACCGAGGCAGGGGGTTAACGATGAGCAGTTCTTC.

This clonotype was picked up a small number of times. The junction departs from germline at one end; a sequencing error may be responsible. This rearrangement joins TRBV6-1 to TRBJ2-5, with TRBD1 matching over 7 bases. In germline, CDR1 is MNHNS, CDR2 SASEGT. The CDR3 covers 11 residues. The CDR3 reads CASSYGTEHIF. CDR3 DNA: TGTGCCAGCAGTTACGGGACAGAGCATATCTTC.

By share of the sample, this clonotype is medium-sized. The chain has TRBV27 and TRBJ1-5, with D unresolved. Germline CDR1 and CDR2: MNHEY and SMNVEV (reference sequence). Trimming took off 1 base at V and 2 bases at J, with 3 bases between the two ends. The CDR3 length is 13 residues. The CDR3 is CASSLWGNQPQHF. The CDR3 region has the DNA TGTGCCAGCAGTTTATGGGGCAATCAGCCCCAGCATTTT.

The sample holds one count of this clonotype. The chain joins TRBV19 to TRBJ1-2; a weak D match, TRBD1 (6 bases). Germline V gene lookup returns CDR1 LNHDA and CDR2 SQIVND (reference sequence). The CDR3 totals 13 residues. The CDR3 spells CVSSEQGSYGYTF. As DNA, the CDR3 is TGTGTTAGTAGTGAACAGGGAAGCTATGGCTACACCTTC.

By share, this clonotype ranks as medium-sized. The chain uses TRBV6-2 or TRBV6-3 and TRBJ2-6; no clear D. From germline, CDR1 is MNHEY and CDR2 SVGEGT. This CDR3 spans 13 amino acids. Trimming removed 6 bases from V and 1 base from J, with 4 bases in between. Here the CDR3 DNA reads TGTGCCAGCAGGCGTTCTGGGGCCAACGTCCTGACTTTC. It encodes CASRRSGANVLTF.

The genes are TRBV27 and TRBJ1-5, with D maybe TRBD1 (6 bases). The V gene's germline CDR1 is MNHEY and CDR2 SMNVEV (reference sequence). The CDR3 consists of 13 residues. CDR3 nucleotides: TGTGCTACCAGGGGAAGGTTAATGGAGCCCCAGCATTTT. It codes for CATRGRLMEPQHF.

The V call is TRBV15, the J call TRBJ1-6; no clear D gene. CDR3 size: 15 residues. Trimming removed 2 bases at V and 5 bases at J, with 10 bases between. Germline CDR1 is LNHNV and CDR2 is YYDKDF (reference sequence). CDR3 protein: CATSRSRANNSPLHF. In nucleotides, the CDR3 is TGTGCCACCAGCAGATCTAGGGCGAATAATTCACCCCTCCACTTT.